Listed here are 2 T cell receptor beta chains from one sample, sequenced in a study of cytomegalovirus exposure and HLA in healthy donors. Primers included in the PCR were 60 Vbeta and 13 Jbeta primers. The repertoire was sequenced with immunoSEQ multiplex PCR; TCRdb's copy has only in-frame clones and lacks some. The sample records 150,000 to 200,000 clones, about 76% being singletons. Sequenced input: PBMCs. These receptors came from a male donor in good health and CMV-seropositive.

This clone was seen more than once but under ten times. The chain carries TRBV18 and TRBJ2-3; 9 nucleotides match TRBD1. Germline CDR1 is KGHSH and CDR2 is LQKENI. CDR3 length: 16 amino acids. V shed 3 bases and J 3 bases; nucleotides not matched to a gene: 7. CDR3 residues: CASSPLGTGLTDTQYF. The CDR3 coding sequence is TGTGCCAGCTCACCGCTCGGGACAGGGCTGACAGATACGCAGTATTTT.

The V and J genes are TRBV9 and TRBJ2-7; 11 bases line up with TRBD2. The CDR3 is 15 residues long. With V trimmed by 7 bases and J by 0 bases, 6 bases remained unmatched. CDR1 and CDR2 (germline): SGDLS, YYNGEE. The CDR3: CASSPLAGDSYEQYF. The DNA of the CDR3 is TGTGCCAGCTCCCCACTAGCGGGGGACTCCTACGAGCAGTACTTC.